These 20 T cell receptor beta chains were sequenced from one sample in a study of T cell changes during pregnancy in multiple sclerosis. TCRdb's copy holds only in-frame clones and misses some; the assay was immunoSEQ multiplex PCR. The sample includes more than 95,000 clones, 90% to 95% of them seen just once. The sample was peripheral blood, taken after pregnancy. The receptor source for this set is a female donor with multiple sclerosis, enrolled in a pregnancy study.

The chain recombines TRBV30 with TRBJ2-1, with D maybe TRBD2 (7 bases). Germline loops: CDR1 GTSNPN, CDR2 SVGIG (reference sequence). The CDR3 spans 14 residues. V was clipped by 4 bases and J by 4 bases, with 14 bases between them. The CDR3 nucleotides read TGTGCCTGGACGCGGGGGCTTCAATACAATGAGCAGTTCTTC. Protein: CAWTRGLQYNEQFF.

The rearrangement joins TRBV2 to TRBJ2-7; D is undetermined. Germline lookup yields CDR1 SNHLY and CDR2 FYNNEI. CDR3 length: 13 residues. V lost 3 bases and J 2 bases, leaving 8 bases between the germline ends. CDR3 amino acids: CASSDTETYEQYF. CDR3 DNA sequence: TGTGCCAGCAGTGATACAGAAACCTACGAGCAGTACTTC.

This sequence joins TRBV28 and TRBJ2-5; 8 bases fit TRBD1. V dropped 5 bases and J dropped 3; count of bases not matched to a gene: 14. CDR1 is MDHEN, CDR2 SYDVKM, per germline. CDR3 length equals 17 residues. The CDR3 nucleotides are TGTGCCAGCAGTCCCCCTAACAGGGGGAGCCGAGAAGAGACCCAGTACTTC. It codes for CASSPPNRGSREETQYF. Using reference TRBV28 and TRBJ2-5 for the parts outside the CDR3, the full variable domain is DVKVTQSSRYLVKRTGEKVFLECVQDMDHENMFWYRQDPGLGLRLIYFSYDVKMKEKGDIPEGYSVSREKKERFSLILESASTNQTSMYLCASSPPNRGSREETQYFGPGTRLLVL.

The J gene is TRBJ2-7, the V gene TRBV27; 11 bases fit TRBD2. This CDR3 comprises 15 residues. In germline, CDR1 is MNHEY, CDR2 SMNVEV (reference sequence). V lost 1 base to trimming and J lost 11 bases; unmatched junction nucleotides: 10. The CDR3 loop reads CASSLYPRLAGSEYF. In DNA form, the CDR3 reads TGTGCCAGCAGTTTATACCCCCGACTAGCGGGAAGTGAGTACTTC.

This clone has just one count. The chain links TRBV28 to TRBJ2-1; 10 nucleotides match TRBD2. Germline loops: CDR1 MDHEN, CDR2 SYDVKM. V gave up 8 bases and J gave up 8 bases; unmatched junction bases: 12. This CDR3 has 15 residues. CDR3 amino acids: CASLNRLAGRDEQFF. Written as DNA, the CDR3 is TGTGCCAGCCTAAACCGACTAGCGGGCCGCGATGAGCAGTTCTTC.

V gene TRBV4-2 combines with J gene TRBJ2-3, with 9 bases lining up with TRBD1. J was trimmed by 3 bases and V by 5 bases; bases with no gene match: 6. The germline V gene encodes CDR1 LGHNA and CDR2 YNFKEQ. CDR3 length: 15 residues. The CDR3 loop is CASSDRTGETDTQYF. Here the CDR3 DNA reads TGTGCCAGCAGCGATAGGACAGGGGAGACAGATACGCAGTATTTT.

This clone was recorded a few times. The genes are TRBV4-1 and TRBJ1-2, with 12 bases fitting TRBD1. The CDR3 is 20 amino acids. Trimming at V came to 4 bases and at J to 0 bases, leaving 15 bases not matched to a gene. In germline, CDR1 is MGHRA, CDR2 YSYEKL. CDR3 sequence: CASSPPYARDRGRSNYGYTF. The CDR3 nucleotides are TGCGCCAGCAGCCCCCCTTACGCCCGGGACAGGGGGCGGTCTAACTATGGCTACACCTTC.

This clone was seen just once. The chain employs TRBV11-2 and TRBJ2-3, with 7 bases aligning to TRBD2. This CDR3 comprises 14 residues. After removal of 7 bases from V and 2 bases from J, the junction contained 6 bases not matched to a gene. Per germline, CDR1 SGHAT and CDR2 FQNNGV. CDR3 in DNA: TGTGCCAGCAACCCGGGACTACACACAGATACGCAGTATTTT. Amino acids: CASNPGLHTDTQYF.

J is TRBJ2-5 and V is TRBV2; 8 bases are a match to TRBD1. CDR1 and CDR2 from the germline V gene are SNHLY and FYNNEI. The CDR3 consists of 14 residues. J lost 5 bases, V lost 3 bases, and 5 bases had no gene match. The CDR3: CASSDGQGPETQYF. The CDR3 DNA is TGTGCCAGCAGTGATGGACAGGGACCGGAGACCCAGTACTTC.

The chain couples TRBV27 to TRBJ2-7; tentative D call: TRBD1 (6 bases). CDR3 length: 13 amino acids. The ends were cut back, 5 bases at V and 3 bases at J, with 11 bases in the middle. CDR1 is MNHEY, CDR2 SMNVEV, per germline (reference sequence). For the CDR3, the DNA is TGTGCCAGCAGTCGACAGGTCAACTACGAGCAGTACTTC. Residues: CASSRQVNYEQYF.

This chain uses TRBV29-1 with TRBJ1-1, with D perhaps matching TRBD1 (6 bases). The CDR3 has 14 amino acids. Trimming stripped 4 bases from V and 4 bases from J, with 16 bases between. Germline CDR1 is SQVTM and CDR2 is ANQGSEA. In DNA, the CDR3 is TGCAGCGTTGGTGGGGGCTTTCGTGGCACTGAAGCTTTCTTT. Translated, it gives CSVGGGFRGTEAFF.

The J gene is TRBJ1-1, the V gene TRBV5-1, with 12 positions matching TRBD1. The CDR3 is 14 amino acids. The V gene's germline CDR1 is SGHRS and CDR2 YFSETQ. V lost 4 bases to trimming and J lost 9 bases; unmatched junction nucleotides: 7. CDR3 DNA sequence: TGCGCCAGCAGCCTAACCTGGGACAGGGGGCAAGCTTTCTTT. Its translation: CASSLTWDRGQAFF.

This chain connects TRBV5-6 to TRBJ2-3; 7 nucleotides align to TRBD2. Trimming removed 3 bases from V and 0 bases from J; junction bases left unmatched: 7. The CDR3 has 16 residues. Germline loops: CDR1 SGHDT, CDR2 YYEEEE. CDR3 DNA sequence: TGTGCCAGCAGCTCACTGACTAGCTGGAGCACAGATACGCAGTATTTT. Translated, it gives CASSSLTSWSTDTQYF.

The J gene is TRBJ2-3, the V gene TRBV28; the match to TRBD2 covers 14 bases. Trimming at V came to 3 bases and at J to 1 base, leaving 6 bases not matched to a gene. Germline V gives CDR1 MDHEN, CDR2 SYDVKM. This CDR3 has 18 residues. This CDR3 reads CASSLFEGLAGGTDTQYF. The CDR3 DNA is TGTGCCAGCAGTTTGTTCGAGGGACTAGCGGGAGGCACAGATACGCAGTATTTT. Full variable domain (remainder filled in from reference TRBV28 and TRBJ2-3): DVKVTQSSRYLVKRTGEKVFLECVQDMDHENMFWYRQDPGLGLRLIYFSYDVKMKEKGDIPEGYSVSREKKERFSLILESASTNQTSMYLCASSLFEGLAGGTDTQYFGPGTRLTVL.

The chain couples TRBV19 to TRBJ2-7; the match to TRBD2 covers 9 bases. The CDR3 is 14 residues long. The germline V gene encodes CDR1 LNHDA and CDR2 SQIVND (reference sequence). The trim removed 7 bases at V and 0 bases at J, leaving 4 bases unmatched. In DNA, the CDR3 is TGTGCCAGTACCAGCGGGGGGAGCTCCTACGAGCAGTACTTC. Translation: CASTSGGSSYEQYF.

The genes are TRBV5-1 and TRBJ1-1, with 10 positions matching TRBD1. The length of the CDR3 is 15 residues. V trimming: 3 bases; J trimming: 3 bases; junction bases outside the gene matches: 5. Germline V lookup: CDR1 SGHRS, CDR2 YFSETQ. The CDR3 region has the DNA TGCGCCAGCAGCTCCCAGACAGGGGGCTACACTGAAGCTTTCTTT. Translated: CASSSQTGGYTEAFF.

The chain links TRBV29-1 to TRBJ1-1; no clear D gene. This CDR3 is built from 13 residues. Germline V CDR1 and CDR2: SQVTM, ANQGSEA. V lost 8 bases and J 8 bases, leaving 21 bases between the germline ends. In nucleotides, the CDR3 is TGCAGCTCCTCCCTCGGGGTAAGAACAGAAGCTTTCTTT. Amino acid sequence: CSSSLGVRTEAFF.

The J gene is TRBJ1-2, the V gene TRBV19, with 8 bases fitting TRBD1. V was pared by 6 bases and J by 3 bases, with 6 bases of the junction left unmatched. Germline values: CDR1 LNHDA, CDR2 SQIVND (reference sequence). The CDR3 has 14 amino acids. CDR3 sequence (DNA): TGTGCCAGTAGGATGGGACAGGATTACTATGGCTACACCTTC. It yields the protein CASRMGQDYYGYTF.

The rearrangement links TRBV19 to TRBJ1-5; 8 nucleotides line up with TRBD1. The germline V gene encodes CDR1 LNHDA and CDR2 SQIVND (reference sequence). The CDR3 has 15 residues. V gave up 4 bases and J gave up 6 bases; unmatched junction bases: 8. CDR3 nucleotide sequence: TGTGCCAGTAGTACCGATGACAGGGGAGGTCAGCCCCAGCATTTT. Its translation: CASSTDDRGGQPQHF.

The chain combines TRBV28 with TRBJ2-2; TRBD1 matches 7 bases. V gave up 4 bases and J gave up 7 bases; unmatched junction bases: 6. The CDR3 covers 14 residues. Germline CDR1 is MDHEN and CDR2 is SYDVKM. The CDR3 nucleotides are TGTGCCAGCAGTTACAGGGGTGGGGTCGGGGAGCTGTTTTTT. It translates to CASSYRGGVGELFF.